The 26 T cell receptor beta chains in this list originate from one sample, sequenced in a study of T cell responses to AZD1222 COVID-19 vaccine (dated by TCRdb to the early 2020s). The library was produced with the immunoSEQ multiplex PCR assay. TCRdb took this table from immuneACCESS and kept in-frame rearrangements with V and J called. Such tables lack part of the clones; where checked against another copy, unresolved V genes explain under half of the gap, and the rest is unexplained. This sample holds more than 85,000 clones; more than 70% were observed only once. Clones ranked in the top ten supply roughly 4.3% of the sample. The time point label of this sample denotes: about 28 days (+/-7) after the second vaccine dose. Sequenced here: peripheral blood, sampled 28 days after the second AZD1222 dose. The receptors shown here come from an adult who received the AZD1222 COVID-19 vaccine.

This sequence joins TRBV7-6 and TRBJ2-7; D unclear. V was pared by 5 bases and J by 5 bases, with 16 bases between. There are 14 residues in the CDR3. Germline-derived CDR1 and CDR2 are SGHVS and FNYEAQ. CDR3 bases: TGTGCCAGCAGCGCCCGGTTCCCCCCTAACGAGCAGTACTTC. It specifies CASSARFPPNEQYF.

J is TRBJ2-2 and V is TRBV7-3; 11 bases are a match to TRBD2. Germline trimming cut 1 base from V and 8 bases from J; bases unmatched to any gene: 12. The CDR3 has 18 residues. Per the germline V gene, CDR1 is SGHTA and CDR2 is FQGTGA. In nucleotides, the CDR3 is TGTGCCAGCAGCTTAAATGGGGGCTCACTAGCGGGAGAAGGGGAGCTGTTTTTT. This codes for CASSLNGGSLAGEGELFF. The variable domain in full, completed from reference TRBV7-3 and TRBJ2-2, reads GAGVSQTPSNKVTEKGKYVELRCDPISGHTALYWYRQSLGQGPEFLIYFQGTGAADDSGLPNDRFFAVRPEGSVSTLKIQRTERGDSAVYLCASSLNGGSLAGEGELFFGEGSRLTVL.

The J gene is TRBJ2-7, the V gene TRBV7-3; 7 bases fit TRBD1. CDR3 length: 13 amino acids. Unmatched junction bases numbered 5, after V lost 2 bases and J lost 7 bases. Germline V gene lookup returns CDR1 SGHTA and CDR2 FQGTGA. The CDR3 loop reads CASSLEGAGEQYF. DNA for the CDR3: TGTGCCAGCAGCTTAGAGGGGGCAGGAGAGCAGTACTTC.

This sequence joins TRBV5-8 and TRBJ2-3; a possible D gene is TRBD1 (5 bases). The germline V gene encodes CDR1 SGHTS and CDR2 YDEGEE. Between the trimmed V and J ends, which lost 4 bases and 0 bases, there was a span of 12 bases. The CDR3 extends over 15 amino acids. The CDR3 sequence: CASSAGQISTDTQYF. In nucleotides, the CDR3 is TGTGCCAGCAGCGCCGGACAAATCAGCACAGATACGCAGTATTTT.

The genes are TRBV6-5 and TRBJ2-7; possibly TRBD2 for D (5 bases). Per the germline V gene, CDR1 is MNHEY and CDR2 is SVGAGI. V gave up 6 bases and J gave up 5 bases, with 14 bases separating them. The CDR3 length is 13 residues. DNA of the CDR3: TGTGCCAGCAGACCGGACCGAGGGAACGAGCAGTACTTC. As protein: CASRPDRGNEQYF.

This CDR3 is CASSPNPLGQPQHF. The CDR3 DNA is TGTGCCAGCAGCCCCAATCCCTTGGGTCAGCCCCAGCATTTT. V is TRBV3-1 (or the pseudogene TRBV3-2) and J is TRBJ1-5; no definite D call. Trimming pared 4 bases from V and 6 bases from J, leaving 13 bases between. The CDR3 has 14 residues. CDR1 is LGHDT and CDR2 is YNNKEL in the germline V gene (reference sequence).

This clone was seen more than once but under ten times. The chain joins TRBV15 to TRBJ2-7; 10 bases align to TRBD2. The length of the CDR3 is 16 residues. Germline-derived CDR1 and CDR2 are LNHNV and YYDKDF (reference sequence). V lost 0 bases to trimming and J lost 4 bases; unmatched junction nucleotides: 6. The CDR3: CATSRDLLAGEYEQYF. CDR3 DNA sequence: TGTGCCACCAGCAGAGACCTCCTAGCGGGGGAATACGAGCAGTACTTC.

J is TRBJ2-2 and V is TRBV5-1, with D unclear. Trimming took 2 bases from V and 6 from J, leaving 5 bases between them. The germline CDR1 and CDR2 sequences are SGHRS and YFSETQ. The CDR3 totals 12 residues. The chain's CDR3 is CASSFLPGELFF. In DNA form, the CDR3 reads TGCGCCAGCAGCTTCCTTCCCGGGGAGCTGTTTTTT.

This chain uses TRBV24-1 with TRBJ1-1; no clear D gene. The CDR3 extends over 13 amino acids. Germline lookup yields CDR1 KGHDR and CDR2 SFDVKD. Trimming took off 4 bases at V and 4 bases at J, with 9 bases between the two ends. CDR3 amino acids: CATSESGSTEAFF. DNA of the CDR3: TGTGCCACCAGTGAATCCGGGAGCACTGAAGCTTTCTTT.

This clone was picked up a small number of times. This sequence joins TRBV4-3 and TRBJ1-1; D is possibly TRBD1 (5 bases). The CDR3 consists of 16 residues. Germline-derived CDR1 and CDR2 are LGHNA and YSLEER. V was cut by 2 bases and J by 0 bases, with 13 bases left in between. As DNA, the CDR3 is TGCGCCAGCAGCCAAACCCGACAGAGGATGAACACTGAAGCTTTCTTT. As protein: CASSQTRQRMNTEAFF.

The rearrangement joins TRBV7-2 to TRBJ2-3; D is unclear. Germline V gene data show CDR1 as SGHTA and CDR2 as FQGNSA. Deletions cut 1 base from V and 1 base from J, with 15 bases between. This CDR3 region has 17 residues. The CDR3, as DNA: TGTGCCAGCAGCTTAGGTCAGAGAGGATCGGGCACAGATACGCAGTATTTT. It translates to CASSLGQRGSGTDTQYF.

The DNA of the CDR3 is TGTGCCAGCAGCTTGGCACTGGATGAAAAACTGTTTTTT. The encoded protein is CASSLALDEKLFF. The V call is TRBV5-4, the J call TRBJ1-4; the D is unclear. Trimming left V 0 bases short and J 6 bases short, with 6 bases between. The CDR3 is 13 residues long. Germline loops: CDR1 SGHNT, CDR2 YYREEE (reference sequence).

This sequence joins TRBV25-1 and TRBJ2-1; 8 bases agree with TRBD2. CDR3 length: 15 residues. The junction had 7 bases not matched to a gene; V was cut back by 3 bases and J by 6 bases. Germline V gives CDR1 MGHDK, CDR2 SYGVNS. The CDR3 here is CASSEYGGAVNEQFF. DNA for the CDR3: TGTGCCAGCAGTGAGTACGGGGGGGCAGTCAATGAGCAGTTCTTC.

The chain combines TRBV7-3 with TRBJ1-6; D is unclear. This CDR3 is 12 amino acids long. Germline lookup yields CDR1 SGHTA and CDR2 FQGTGA. Trimming left V 5 bases short and J 5 bases short, with 4 bases between. CDR3 protein: CASSANNSPLHF. The CDR3 DNA is TGTGCCAGCAGCGCCAATAATTCACCCCTCCACTTT.

The gene calls are TRBV27 and TRBJ1-5; D not certain. The V end was cut by 3 bases, the J end by 5 bases, with 11 bases between. The germline V gene has CDR1 MNHEY and CDR2 SMNVEV (reference sequence). This CDR3 spans 14 amino acids. The CDR3 coding sequence is TGTGCCAGCAGTTTCGGGTCAGAATATCAGCCCCAGCATTTT. This sequence encodes CASSFGSEYQPQHF.

The chain joins TRBV4-3 to TRBJ2-2; no firm D call. The length of the CDR3 is 12 residues. Trimming removed 4 bases from V and 7 bases from J, with 7 bases in between. Germline CDR1 is LGHNA and CDR2 is YSLEER. The CDR3 DNA sequence: TGCGCCAGCAGCCCCTCCGACGGGGAGCTGTTTTTT. Translating gives CASSPSDGELFF.

In this sample, this clone turned up once. V usage is TRBV11-2 and J usage is TRBJ1-2, with 8 bases matching TRBD1. Trimming removed 3 bases from V and 0 bases from J; junction bases left unmatched: 3. In germline, CDR1 is SGHAT, CDR2 FQNNGV. This CDR3 spans 15 amino acids. CDR3 in amino acids: CASSFGQGANYGYTF. The CDR3 DNA sequence: TGTGCCAGCAGCTTCGGACAGGGTGCTAACTATGGCTACACCTTC. Filled out from reference TRBV11-2 and TRBJ1-2, the complete variable domain reads EAGVAQSPRYKIIEKRQSVAFWCNPISGHATLYWYQQILGQGPKLLIQFQNNGVVDDSQLPKDRFSAERLKGVDSTLKIQPAKLEDSAVYLCASSFGQGANYGYTFGSGTRLTVV.

This sequence joins TRBV5-1 and TRBJ2-3, with D perhaps matching TRBD1 or TRBD2 (5 bases each). CDR1 is SGHRS and CDR2 is YFSETQ in the germline V gene. There are 14 residues in the CDR3. V dropped 4 bases and J dropped 0 bases, with 9 bases sitting between them. CDR3 in DNA: TGCGCCAGCAGCGGTGGGACCAGCACAGATACGCAGTATTTT. It yields the protein CASSGGTSTDTQYF.

This rearrangement joins TRBV6-2 or TRBV6-3 to TRBJ2-3; the D is unclear. Per germline, CDR1 MNHEY and CDR2 SVGEGT. The V end was cut by 6 bases, the J end by 3 bases, with 13 bases between. The CDR3 sequence is 14 residues long. The CDR3 region has the DNA TGTGCCAGCAGCCAACCCCAAGCTACAGATACGCAGTATTTT. Encoded protein: CASSQPQATDTQYF.

The chain employs TRBV4-1 and TRBJ1-1; D is unresolved. The CDR3 consists of 13 residues. Germline V gene lookup returns CDR1 MGHRA and CDR2 YSYEKL. The V end lost 5 bases, the J end lost 6 bases, and 13 bases lay between the germline ends. CDR3 bases: TGCGCCAGCAGCTTTTCGACGGGATCTGAAGCTTTCTTT. Protein: CASSFSTGSEAFF.

The gene calls are TRBV19 and TRBJ1-5; 8 bases fit TRBD1. The germline V gene has CDR1 LNHDA and CDR2 SQIVND (reference sequence). The J segment lost 9 bases and the V segment lost 5 bases, leaving 15 bases of the junction unmatched. CDR3 size: 16 residues. The DNA of the CDR3 is TGTGCCAGTAGTCGCGTTGGACAGGGTTTCATTAGGCCCCAGCATTTT. This encodes CASSRVGQGFIRPQHF.

This chain uses TRBV7-2 with TRBJ2-2, with D perhaps matching TRBD2 (7 bases). Germline lookup yields CDR1 SGHTA and CDR2 FQGNSA. The CDR3 consists of 15 residues. Trimming removed 2 bases at V and 7 bases at J, with 14 bases between. In nucleotides, the CDR3 is TGTGCCAGCAGCTTATCCGGGGGGCGCAACGGGGAGCTGTTTTTT. Residues: CASSLSGGRNGELFF.

The chain recombines TRBV7-8 with TRBJ1-4, with a weak D call TRBD1 (6 bases). Germline V gene lookup returns CDR1 SGHVS and CDR2 FQNEAQ. Trimming cost V 5 bases and J 8 bases, with 15 bases left between them. There are 14 residues in the CDR3. The DNA for the CDR3 is TGTGCCAGCAGCCAAACAGGGAGCGGCGAAAAACTGTTTTTT. Translated: CASSQTGSGEKLFF.

This clone is a singleton in its sample. V and J are TRBV7-3 and TRBJ2-6, with D uncertain. Germline values: CDR1 SGHTA, CDR2 FQGTGA. V shed 5 bases and J shed 0 bases, with 5 bases lying between them. CDR3 length: 14 amino acids. Written as DNA, the CDR3 is TGTGCCAGCAGCCCCGTCTCTGGGGCCAACGTCCTGACTTTC. Its protein product is CASSPVSGANVLTF.

J is TRBJ2-3 and V is TRBV7-6, with TRBD2 matching over 7 bases. Germline CDR1 is SGHVS and CDR2 is FNYEAQ. The trim removed 1 base at V and 0 bases at J, leaving 1 base unmatched. The CDR3 is 15 residues long. This CDR3 is CASSLGLASTDTQYF. In nucleotides, the CDR3 is TGTGCCAGCAGCTTAGGACTAGCTAGCACAGATACGCAGTATTTT. Combining the CDR3 with reference TRBV7-6 and TRBJ2-3 gives the whole variable domain GAGVSQSPRYKVTKRGQDVALRCDPISGHVSLYWYRQALGQGPEFLTYFNYEAQQDKSGLPNDRFSAERPEGSISTLTIQRTEQRDSAMYRCASSLGLASTDTQYFGPGTRLTVL.

This chain links TRBV7-8 with TRBJ2-7; 10 bases match TRBD1. Germline V lookup: CDR1 SGHVS, CDR2 FQNEAQ. CDR3 length equals 15 residues. The trim removed 2 bases at V and 6 bases at J, leaving 7 bases unmatched. The chain's CDR3 is CASSLRQGASGEQYF. Written as DNA, the CDR3 is TGTGCCAGCAGCTTAAGACAGGGGGCATCAGGCGAGCAGTACTTC.